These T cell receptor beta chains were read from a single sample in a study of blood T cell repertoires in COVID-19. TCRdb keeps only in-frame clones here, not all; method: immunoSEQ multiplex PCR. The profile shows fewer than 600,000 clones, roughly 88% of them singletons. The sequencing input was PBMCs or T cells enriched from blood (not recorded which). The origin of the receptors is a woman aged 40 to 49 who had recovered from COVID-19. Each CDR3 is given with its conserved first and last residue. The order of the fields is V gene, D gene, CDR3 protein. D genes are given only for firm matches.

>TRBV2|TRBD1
CASSERGLQETQYF
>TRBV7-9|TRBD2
CASSSPVAGTSYNEQFF
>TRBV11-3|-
CASSFGQGLNQPQHF
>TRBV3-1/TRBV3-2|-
CASRFETGELFF
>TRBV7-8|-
CASSLGGNADTQYF
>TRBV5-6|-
CASSLSPGVNEQFF
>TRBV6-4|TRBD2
CASSASGTSGTGQFF
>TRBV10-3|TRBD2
CAISESLGGNNEQFF
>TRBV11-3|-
CASSLAGAEGTEAFF
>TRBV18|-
CASSRLQGSNQPQHF
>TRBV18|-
CASSPPSSDYGYTF
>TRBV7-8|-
CASSLVTAFGNQPQHF
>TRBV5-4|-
CASSLDSYGYTF
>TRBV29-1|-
CSVLPGRAPEAFF
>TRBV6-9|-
CASSYGQGYPEAFF
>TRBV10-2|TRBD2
CASTPGASGRTDTQYF
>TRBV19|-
CASVAGNGYTF
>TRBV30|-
CAWSRTVRNQPQHF
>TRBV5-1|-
CASSLGATPGEQYF
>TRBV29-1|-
CSVGSRLGGEAFF
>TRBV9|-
CASSPQPGLKETQYF
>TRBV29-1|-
CSVKIWPSQETQYF
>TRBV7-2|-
CASSLNLPGVSYGYTF
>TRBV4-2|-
CASSHWETDTGELFF
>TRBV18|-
CASSPQRRRGANVLTF
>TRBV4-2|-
CASSLGARGPYEQYF
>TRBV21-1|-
CASSKAVGQRDGYTF
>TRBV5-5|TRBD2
CASSRKAGAEYNEQFF